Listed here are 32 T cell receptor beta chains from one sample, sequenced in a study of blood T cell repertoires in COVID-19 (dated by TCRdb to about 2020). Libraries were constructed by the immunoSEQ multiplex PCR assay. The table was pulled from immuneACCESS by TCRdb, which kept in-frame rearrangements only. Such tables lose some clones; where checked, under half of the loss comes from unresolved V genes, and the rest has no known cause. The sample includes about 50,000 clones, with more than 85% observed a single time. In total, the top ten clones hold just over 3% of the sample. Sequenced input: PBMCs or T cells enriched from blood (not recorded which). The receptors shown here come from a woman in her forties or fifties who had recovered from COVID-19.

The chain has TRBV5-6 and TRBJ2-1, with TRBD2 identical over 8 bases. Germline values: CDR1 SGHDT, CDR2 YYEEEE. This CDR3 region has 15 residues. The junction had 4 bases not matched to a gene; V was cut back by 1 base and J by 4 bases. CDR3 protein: CASSLLAGPYNEQFF. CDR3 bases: TGTGCCAGCAGCTTGTTAGCGGGGCCTTACAATGAGCAGTTCTTC.

This chain's CDR3 is CATSDPSRGYEQYF. CDR3 bases: TGTGCCACCAGTGACCCTTCCAGGGGCTACGAGCAGTACTTC. This chain links TRBV24-1 with TRBJ2-7; maybe TRBD1 (6 bases). Germline V lookup: CDR1 KGHDR, CDR2 SFDVKD. V lost 4 bases and J 3 bases, leaving 12 bases between the germline ends. This CDR3 contains 14 residues.

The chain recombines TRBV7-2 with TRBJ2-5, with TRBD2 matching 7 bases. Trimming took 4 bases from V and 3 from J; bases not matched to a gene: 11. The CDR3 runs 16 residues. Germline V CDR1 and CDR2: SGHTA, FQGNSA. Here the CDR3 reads CASSSNGLVIEETQYF. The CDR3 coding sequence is TGTGCCAGCAGCTCGAACGGACTAGTGATAGAAGAGACCCAGTACTTC.

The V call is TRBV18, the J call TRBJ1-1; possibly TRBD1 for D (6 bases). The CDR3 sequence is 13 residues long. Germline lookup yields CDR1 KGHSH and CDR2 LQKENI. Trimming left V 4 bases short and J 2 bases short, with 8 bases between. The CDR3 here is CASSQDRNTEAFF. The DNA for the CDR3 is TGTGCCAGCTCACAGGACAGAAACACTGAAGCTTTCTTT.

The CDR3 DNA reads TGTGCCAGCAGTTCTGGACTAGCGGGAGTTAGTGAGCAGTTCTTC. Its translation is CASSSGLAGVSEQFF. The chain joins TRBV6-5 to TRBJ2-1, with 13 nucleotides matching TRBD2. The germline gives CDR1 MNHEY, CDR2 SVGAGI. V lost 4 bases, J lost 9 bases, and 6 bases stayed unmatched. CDR3 length: 15 residues.

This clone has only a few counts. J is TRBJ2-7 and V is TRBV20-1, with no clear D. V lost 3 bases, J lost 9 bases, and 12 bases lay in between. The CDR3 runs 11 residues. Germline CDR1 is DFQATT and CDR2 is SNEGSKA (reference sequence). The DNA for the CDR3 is TGCAGTGCTAGGGGCCCATGGTGGCAGTACTTC. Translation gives CSARGPWWQYF.

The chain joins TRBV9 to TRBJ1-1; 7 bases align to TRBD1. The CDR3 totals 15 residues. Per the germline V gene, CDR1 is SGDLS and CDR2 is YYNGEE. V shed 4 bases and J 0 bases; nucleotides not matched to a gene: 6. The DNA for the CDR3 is TGTGCCAGCAGCCCCGGAGGGGGCATGAACACTGAAGCTTTCTTT. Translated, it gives CASSPGGGMNTEAFF.

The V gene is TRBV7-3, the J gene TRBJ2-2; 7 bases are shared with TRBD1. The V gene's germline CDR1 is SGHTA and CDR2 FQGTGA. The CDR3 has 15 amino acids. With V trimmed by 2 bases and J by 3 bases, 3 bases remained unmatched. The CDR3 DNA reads TGTGCCAGCAGCTTAGGGGGACAGTACACCGGGGAGCTGTTTTTT. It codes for CASSLGGQYTGELFF.

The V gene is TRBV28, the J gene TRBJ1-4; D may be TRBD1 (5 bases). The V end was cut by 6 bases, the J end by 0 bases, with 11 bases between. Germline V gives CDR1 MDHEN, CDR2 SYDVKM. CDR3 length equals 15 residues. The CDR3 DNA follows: TGTGCCAGCAGGGGGCAATTAGCAACTAATGAAAAACTGTTTTTT. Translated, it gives CASRGQLATNEKLFF.

This chain's CDR3 is CASSLKYRGGIDGYTF. CDR3 bases: TGTGCCAGCAGCCTAAAATACAGGGGCGGCATAGACGGCTACACCTTC. V and J are TRBV13 and TRBJ1-2; 7 bases align to TRBD1. Germline CDR1 and CDR2: PRHDT and FYEKMQ (reference sequence). The CDR3 loop spans 16 amino acids. V lost 5 bases and J lost 8; bases outside the gene matches: 17.

The CDR3 DNA reads as TGCGCCAGCAGTGGAGCGGGAGTATCCTACAATGAGCAGTTCTTC. Translated: CASSGAGVSYNEQFF. The chain carries TRBV10-1 and TRBJ2-1; 8 positions agree with TRBD2. Germline CDR1 and CDR2: WNHNN and SYGVQD (reference sequence). The J segment lost 1 base and the V segment lost 4 bases, leaving 3 bases of the junction unmatched. This CDR3 is 15 amino acids long.

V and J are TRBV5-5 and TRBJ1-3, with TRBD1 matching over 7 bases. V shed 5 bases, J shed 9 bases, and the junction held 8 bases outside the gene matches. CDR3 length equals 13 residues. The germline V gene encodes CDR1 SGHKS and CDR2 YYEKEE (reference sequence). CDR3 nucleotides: TGTGCCAGCAGTACGGACAGGACGGGCACCATATATTTT. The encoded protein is CASSTDRTGTIYF.

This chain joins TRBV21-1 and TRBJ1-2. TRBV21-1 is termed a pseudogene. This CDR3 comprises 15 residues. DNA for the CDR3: TGTGCCAGCAGCTGGGGGAGGGCCTCTAACTATGGCTACACCTTC. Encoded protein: CASSWGRASNYGYTF.

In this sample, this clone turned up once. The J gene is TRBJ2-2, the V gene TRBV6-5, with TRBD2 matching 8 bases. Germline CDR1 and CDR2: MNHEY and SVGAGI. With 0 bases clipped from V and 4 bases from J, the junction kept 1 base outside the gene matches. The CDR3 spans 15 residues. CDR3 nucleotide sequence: TGTGCCAGCAGTTACTCCGGGACTAGCACCGGGGAGCTGTTTTTT. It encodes CASSYSGTSTGELFF.

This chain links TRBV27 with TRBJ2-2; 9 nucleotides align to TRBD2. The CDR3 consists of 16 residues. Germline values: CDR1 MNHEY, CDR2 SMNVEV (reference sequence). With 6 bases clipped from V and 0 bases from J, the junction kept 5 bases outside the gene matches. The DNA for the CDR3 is TGTGCCAGCAGCCCAGCGGGGGGCGCGAACACCGGGGAGCTGTTTTTT. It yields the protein CASSPAGGANTGELFF.

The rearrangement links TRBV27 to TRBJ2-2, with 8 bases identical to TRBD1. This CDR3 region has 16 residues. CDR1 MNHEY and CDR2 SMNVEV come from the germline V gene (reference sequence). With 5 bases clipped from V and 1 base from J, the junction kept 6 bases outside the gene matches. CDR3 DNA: TGTGCCAGCAGTCCAATGGGGACAGGGAACACCGGGGAGCTGTTTTTT. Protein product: CASSPMGTGNTGELFF.

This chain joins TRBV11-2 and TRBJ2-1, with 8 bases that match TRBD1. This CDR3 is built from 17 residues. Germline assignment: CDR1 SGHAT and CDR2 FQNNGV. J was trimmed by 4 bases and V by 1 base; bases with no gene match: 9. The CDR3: CASSLARQGIRYNEQFF. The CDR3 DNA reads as TGTGCCAGCAGCTTAGCGAGACAGGGGATAAGGTACAATGAGCAGTTCTTC.

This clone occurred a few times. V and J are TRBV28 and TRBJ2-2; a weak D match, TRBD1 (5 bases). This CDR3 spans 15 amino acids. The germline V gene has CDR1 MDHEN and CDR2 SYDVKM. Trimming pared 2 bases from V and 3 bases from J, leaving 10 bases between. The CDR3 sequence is CASSLVRADTGELFF. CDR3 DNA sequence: TGTGCCAGCAGTTTAGTCAGGGCAGACACCGGGGAGCTGTTTTTT.

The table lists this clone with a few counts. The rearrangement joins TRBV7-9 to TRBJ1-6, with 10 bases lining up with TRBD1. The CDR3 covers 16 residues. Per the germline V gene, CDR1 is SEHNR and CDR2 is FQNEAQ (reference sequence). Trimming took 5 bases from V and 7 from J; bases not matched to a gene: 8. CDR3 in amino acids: CASSRQGAPGNSPLHF. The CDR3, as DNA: TGTGCCAGCAGCAGACAGGGGGCGCCGGGGAATTCACCCCTCCACTTT. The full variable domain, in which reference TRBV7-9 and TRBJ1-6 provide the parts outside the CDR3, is DTGVSQNPRHKITKRGQNVTFRCDPISEHNRLYWYRQTLGQGPEFLTYFQNEAQLEKSRLLSDRFSAERPKGSFSTLEIQRTEQGDSAMYLCASSRQGAPGNSPLHFGNGTRLTVT.

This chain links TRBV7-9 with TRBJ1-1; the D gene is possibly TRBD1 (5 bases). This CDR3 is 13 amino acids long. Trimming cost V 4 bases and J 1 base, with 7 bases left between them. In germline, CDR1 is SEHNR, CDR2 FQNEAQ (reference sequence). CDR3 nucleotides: TGTGCCAGCAGCTCCGGACAGAACACTGAAGCTTTCTTT. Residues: CASSSGQNTEAFF.

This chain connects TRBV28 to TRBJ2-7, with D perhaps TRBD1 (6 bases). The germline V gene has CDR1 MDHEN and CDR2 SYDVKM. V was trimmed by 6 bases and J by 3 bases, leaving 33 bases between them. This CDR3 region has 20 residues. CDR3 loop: CASRRYRAGILGVGNYEQYF. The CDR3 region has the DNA TGTGCCAGCAGGCGTTACAGGGCAGGCATCCTTGGGGTTGGGAACTACGAGCAGTACTTC.

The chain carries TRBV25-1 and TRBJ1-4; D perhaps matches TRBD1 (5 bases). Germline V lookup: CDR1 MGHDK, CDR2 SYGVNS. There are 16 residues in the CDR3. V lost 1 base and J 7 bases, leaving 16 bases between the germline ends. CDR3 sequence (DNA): TGTGCCAGCAGTGAATGGTTCGGGAGGGGAGTTGAAAAACTGTTTTTT. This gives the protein CASSEWFGRGVEKLFF.

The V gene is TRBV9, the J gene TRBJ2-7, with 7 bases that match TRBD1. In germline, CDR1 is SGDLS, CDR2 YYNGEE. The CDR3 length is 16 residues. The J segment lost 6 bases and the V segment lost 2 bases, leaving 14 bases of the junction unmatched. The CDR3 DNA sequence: TGTGCCAGCAGCGTGGGATCTCAGGGGGAACCCCCCGAGCAGTACTTC. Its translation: CASSVGSQGEPPEQYF.

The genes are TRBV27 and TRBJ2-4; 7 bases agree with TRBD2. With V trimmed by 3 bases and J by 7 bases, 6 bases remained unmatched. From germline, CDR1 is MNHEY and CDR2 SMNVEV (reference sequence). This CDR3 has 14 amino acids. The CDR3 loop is CASSFGRGVNIQYF. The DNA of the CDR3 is TGTGCCAGCAGTTTCGGTCGGGGGGTCAACATTCAGTACTTC.

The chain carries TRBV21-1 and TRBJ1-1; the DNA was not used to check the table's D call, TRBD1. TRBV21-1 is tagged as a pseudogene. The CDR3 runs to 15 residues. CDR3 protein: CASSKRGGQDTEAFF. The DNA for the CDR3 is TGTGCCAGCAGCAAGAGAGGGGGCCAGGACACTGAAGCTTTCTTT.

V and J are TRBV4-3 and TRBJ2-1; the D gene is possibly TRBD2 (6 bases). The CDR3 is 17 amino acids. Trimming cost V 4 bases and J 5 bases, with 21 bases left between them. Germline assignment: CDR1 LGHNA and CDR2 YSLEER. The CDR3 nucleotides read TGCGCCAGCAGCCGCCAGCACCATAGCGGAGGAAACAATGAGCAGTTCTTC. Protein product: CASSRQHHSGGNNEQFF.

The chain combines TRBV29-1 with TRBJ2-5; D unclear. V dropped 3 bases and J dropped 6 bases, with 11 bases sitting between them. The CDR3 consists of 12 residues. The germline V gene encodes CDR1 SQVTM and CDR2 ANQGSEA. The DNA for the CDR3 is TGCAGCGTTGATGGCCCAGGCCAGACCCAGTACTTC. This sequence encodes CSVDGPGQTQYF.

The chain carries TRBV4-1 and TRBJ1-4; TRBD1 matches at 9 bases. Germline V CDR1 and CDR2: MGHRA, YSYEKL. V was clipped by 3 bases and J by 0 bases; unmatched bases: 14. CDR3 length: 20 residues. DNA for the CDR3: TGCGCCAGCAGCCACCCTCGGCGGACAGGGGATTCGGCAACTAATGAAAAACTGTTTTTT. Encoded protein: CASSHPRRTGDSATNEKLFF.

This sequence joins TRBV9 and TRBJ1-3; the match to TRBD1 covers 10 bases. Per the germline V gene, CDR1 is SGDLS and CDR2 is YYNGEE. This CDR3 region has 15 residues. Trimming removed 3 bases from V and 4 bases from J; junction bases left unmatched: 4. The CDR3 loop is CASSAGQGPGNTIYF. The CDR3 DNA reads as TGTGCCAGCAGCGCGGGACAGGGGCCCGGAAACACCATATATTTT.

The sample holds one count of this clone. The DNA for the CDR3 is TGTGCCAGCTCACCAGACAGGGCGATGAACACTGAAGCTTTCTTT. This encodes CASSPDRAMNTEAFF. The V and J genes are TRBV18 and TRBJ1-1; 7 nucleotides agree with TRBD1. The CDR3 totals 15 residues. V lost 2 bases and J lost 0; bases outside the gene matches: 3. Germline lookup yields CDR1 KGHSH and CDR2 LQKENI.

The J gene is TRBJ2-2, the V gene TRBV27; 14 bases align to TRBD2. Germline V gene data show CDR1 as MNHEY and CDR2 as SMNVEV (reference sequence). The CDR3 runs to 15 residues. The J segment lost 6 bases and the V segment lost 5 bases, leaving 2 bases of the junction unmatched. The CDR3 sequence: CASSGTSGRAGELFF. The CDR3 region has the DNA TGTGCCAGCAGTGGGACTAGCGGGAGAGCCGGGGAGCTGTTTTTT.

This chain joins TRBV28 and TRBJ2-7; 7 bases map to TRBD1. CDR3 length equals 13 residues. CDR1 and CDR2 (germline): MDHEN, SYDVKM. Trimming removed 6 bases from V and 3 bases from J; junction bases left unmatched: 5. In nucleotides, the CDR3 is TGTGCCAGCAGAGGGGACAGAAACTACGAGCAGTACTTC. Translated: CASRGDRNYEQYF.